The 8 T cell receptor beta chains below come from one sample, sequenced in a study of blood T cell repertoires in COVID-19. Some clones are missing from TCRdb's copy, which holds only in-frame ones; the method was immunoSEQ multiplex PCR. The sample has 150,000 to 200,000 clones; 75% to 90% are singletons. The source material was PBMCs or T cells enriched from blood (not recorded which). These receptors all come from a woman aged 55-70 years who had recovered from COVID-19.

This sequence joins TRBV11-2 and TRBJ2-7; TRBD2 matches 7 bases. CDR1 and CDR2 from the germline V gene are SGHAT and FQNNGV. This CDR3 spans 9 amino acids. The junction had 1 base not matched to a gene; V was cut back by 5 bases and J by 12 bases. In DNA, the CDR3 is TGTGCCAGCAGCGGCGGGGGGTACTTC. Translating it yields CASSGGGYF. Filled out from reference TRBV11-2 and TRBJ2-7, the complete variable domain reads EAGVAQSPRYKIIEKRQSVAFWCNPISGHATLYWYQQILGQGPKLLIQFQNNGVVDDSQLPKDRFSAERLKGVDSTLKIQPAKLEDSAVYLCASSGGGYFGPGTRLTVT.

This sequence joins TRBV24-1 and TRBJ2-7; tentative D call: TRBD1 (6 bases). V lost 1 base to trimming and J lost 2 bases, with 14 bases between them. CDR1 KGHDR and CDR2 SFDVKD come from the germline V gene. The CDR3 runs to 16 residues. This chain's CDR3 is CATSDLRQGSTYEQYF. The CDR3 DNA is TGTGCCACCAGTGATTTAAGGCAGGGGTCGACCTACGAGCAGTACTTC.

CDR3 in DNA: TGCAGCGTTGAGGCAGGGGTCAATCAGCCCCAGCATTTT. This sequence encodes CSVEAGVNQPQHF. This chain uses TRBV29-1 with TRBJ1-5; TRBD1 is a possible D gene (6 bases). Germline V gene lookup returns CDR1 SQVTM and CDR2 ANQGSEA. V dropped 3 bases and J dropped 3 bases, with 9 bases sitting between them. This CDR3 has 13 residues.

The V call is TRBV5-1, the J call TRBJ2-2; possible D gene TRBD2, 6 bases. CDR1 and CDR2 from the germline V gene are SGHRS and YFSETQ. The V end was cut by 2 bases, the J end by 4 bases, with 9 bases between. The CDR3 has 14 residues. Here the CDR3 DNA reads TGCGCCAGCAGCTTTGATAGCGGCACCGGGGAGCTGTTTTTT. Translating gives CASSFDSGTGELFF.

The chain joins TRBV19 to TRBJ2-1; TRBD2 matches 15 bases. Germline CDR1 LNHDA, CDR2 SQIVND (reference sequence). With 5 bases clipped from V and 0 bases from J, the junction kept 2 bases outside the gene matches. The CDR3 runs to 17 residues. CDR3 in DNA: TGTGCCAGTAGTGGGACTAGCGGGGGGAGCTCCTACAATGAGCAGTTCTTC. It encodes CASSGTSGGSSYNEQFF.

The rearrangement uses TRBV11-3 and TRBJ1-2; weak D call: TRBD1 (5 bases). Germline V gene data show CDR1 as SGHNT and CDR2 as YENEEA. The germline V and J ends were trimmed by 5 bases and 3 bases, with 19 bases remaining between them. CDR3 length: 16 amino acids. The CDR3 spells CASSVPWRGLDYGYTF. The CDR3, as DNA: TGTGCCAGCAGCGTACCGTGGCGGGGCCTCGACTATGGCTACACCTTC.

The chain is built from TRBV19 and TRBJ1-4, with D unclear. The germline gives CDR1 LNHDA, CDR2 SQIVND (reference sequence). The V and J ends lost 4 bases and 0 bases respectively, with 6 bases between them. CDR3 size: 14 residues. The CDR3 sequence is CASSTTATNEKLFF. The CDR3 DNA follows: TGTGCCAGTAGTACTACAGCAACTAATGAAAAACTGTTTTTT.

This clone came up once. V and J are TRBV19 and TRBJ2-7, with TRBD1 as a possible D gene (5 bases). The CDR3 covers 13 residues. Trimming took off 3 bases at V and 6 bases at J, with 12 bases between the two ends. The germline V gene has CDR1 LNHDA and CDR2 SQIVND (reference sequence). Here the CDR3 reads CASSIKQDSEQYF. In DNA form, the CDR3 reads TGTGCCAGTAGTATTAAACAGGATTCCGAGCAGTACTTC.